This T cell receptor beta chain was sequenced in a study of blood T cell repertoires in COVID-19. V was cut by 10 bases and J by 6 bases, with 9 bases left in between. This CDR3 is 11 amino acids long. This table comes from immunoSEQ multiplex PCR, and its TCRdb copy is limited to in-frame clones, with some not included. Of about 59,000 clones in the sample, 75% to 95% were seen once. This sequence was found in a man older than 75 with acute or convalescent COVID-19. Sequencing input: peripheral blood. The gene calls are TRBV12-3 or TRBV12-4 and TRBJ1-4; D gene uncertain. The chain's CDR3 is CATTDDEKLFF. The CDR3 DNA follows: TGTGCCACAACAGACGATGAAAAACTGTTTTTT.